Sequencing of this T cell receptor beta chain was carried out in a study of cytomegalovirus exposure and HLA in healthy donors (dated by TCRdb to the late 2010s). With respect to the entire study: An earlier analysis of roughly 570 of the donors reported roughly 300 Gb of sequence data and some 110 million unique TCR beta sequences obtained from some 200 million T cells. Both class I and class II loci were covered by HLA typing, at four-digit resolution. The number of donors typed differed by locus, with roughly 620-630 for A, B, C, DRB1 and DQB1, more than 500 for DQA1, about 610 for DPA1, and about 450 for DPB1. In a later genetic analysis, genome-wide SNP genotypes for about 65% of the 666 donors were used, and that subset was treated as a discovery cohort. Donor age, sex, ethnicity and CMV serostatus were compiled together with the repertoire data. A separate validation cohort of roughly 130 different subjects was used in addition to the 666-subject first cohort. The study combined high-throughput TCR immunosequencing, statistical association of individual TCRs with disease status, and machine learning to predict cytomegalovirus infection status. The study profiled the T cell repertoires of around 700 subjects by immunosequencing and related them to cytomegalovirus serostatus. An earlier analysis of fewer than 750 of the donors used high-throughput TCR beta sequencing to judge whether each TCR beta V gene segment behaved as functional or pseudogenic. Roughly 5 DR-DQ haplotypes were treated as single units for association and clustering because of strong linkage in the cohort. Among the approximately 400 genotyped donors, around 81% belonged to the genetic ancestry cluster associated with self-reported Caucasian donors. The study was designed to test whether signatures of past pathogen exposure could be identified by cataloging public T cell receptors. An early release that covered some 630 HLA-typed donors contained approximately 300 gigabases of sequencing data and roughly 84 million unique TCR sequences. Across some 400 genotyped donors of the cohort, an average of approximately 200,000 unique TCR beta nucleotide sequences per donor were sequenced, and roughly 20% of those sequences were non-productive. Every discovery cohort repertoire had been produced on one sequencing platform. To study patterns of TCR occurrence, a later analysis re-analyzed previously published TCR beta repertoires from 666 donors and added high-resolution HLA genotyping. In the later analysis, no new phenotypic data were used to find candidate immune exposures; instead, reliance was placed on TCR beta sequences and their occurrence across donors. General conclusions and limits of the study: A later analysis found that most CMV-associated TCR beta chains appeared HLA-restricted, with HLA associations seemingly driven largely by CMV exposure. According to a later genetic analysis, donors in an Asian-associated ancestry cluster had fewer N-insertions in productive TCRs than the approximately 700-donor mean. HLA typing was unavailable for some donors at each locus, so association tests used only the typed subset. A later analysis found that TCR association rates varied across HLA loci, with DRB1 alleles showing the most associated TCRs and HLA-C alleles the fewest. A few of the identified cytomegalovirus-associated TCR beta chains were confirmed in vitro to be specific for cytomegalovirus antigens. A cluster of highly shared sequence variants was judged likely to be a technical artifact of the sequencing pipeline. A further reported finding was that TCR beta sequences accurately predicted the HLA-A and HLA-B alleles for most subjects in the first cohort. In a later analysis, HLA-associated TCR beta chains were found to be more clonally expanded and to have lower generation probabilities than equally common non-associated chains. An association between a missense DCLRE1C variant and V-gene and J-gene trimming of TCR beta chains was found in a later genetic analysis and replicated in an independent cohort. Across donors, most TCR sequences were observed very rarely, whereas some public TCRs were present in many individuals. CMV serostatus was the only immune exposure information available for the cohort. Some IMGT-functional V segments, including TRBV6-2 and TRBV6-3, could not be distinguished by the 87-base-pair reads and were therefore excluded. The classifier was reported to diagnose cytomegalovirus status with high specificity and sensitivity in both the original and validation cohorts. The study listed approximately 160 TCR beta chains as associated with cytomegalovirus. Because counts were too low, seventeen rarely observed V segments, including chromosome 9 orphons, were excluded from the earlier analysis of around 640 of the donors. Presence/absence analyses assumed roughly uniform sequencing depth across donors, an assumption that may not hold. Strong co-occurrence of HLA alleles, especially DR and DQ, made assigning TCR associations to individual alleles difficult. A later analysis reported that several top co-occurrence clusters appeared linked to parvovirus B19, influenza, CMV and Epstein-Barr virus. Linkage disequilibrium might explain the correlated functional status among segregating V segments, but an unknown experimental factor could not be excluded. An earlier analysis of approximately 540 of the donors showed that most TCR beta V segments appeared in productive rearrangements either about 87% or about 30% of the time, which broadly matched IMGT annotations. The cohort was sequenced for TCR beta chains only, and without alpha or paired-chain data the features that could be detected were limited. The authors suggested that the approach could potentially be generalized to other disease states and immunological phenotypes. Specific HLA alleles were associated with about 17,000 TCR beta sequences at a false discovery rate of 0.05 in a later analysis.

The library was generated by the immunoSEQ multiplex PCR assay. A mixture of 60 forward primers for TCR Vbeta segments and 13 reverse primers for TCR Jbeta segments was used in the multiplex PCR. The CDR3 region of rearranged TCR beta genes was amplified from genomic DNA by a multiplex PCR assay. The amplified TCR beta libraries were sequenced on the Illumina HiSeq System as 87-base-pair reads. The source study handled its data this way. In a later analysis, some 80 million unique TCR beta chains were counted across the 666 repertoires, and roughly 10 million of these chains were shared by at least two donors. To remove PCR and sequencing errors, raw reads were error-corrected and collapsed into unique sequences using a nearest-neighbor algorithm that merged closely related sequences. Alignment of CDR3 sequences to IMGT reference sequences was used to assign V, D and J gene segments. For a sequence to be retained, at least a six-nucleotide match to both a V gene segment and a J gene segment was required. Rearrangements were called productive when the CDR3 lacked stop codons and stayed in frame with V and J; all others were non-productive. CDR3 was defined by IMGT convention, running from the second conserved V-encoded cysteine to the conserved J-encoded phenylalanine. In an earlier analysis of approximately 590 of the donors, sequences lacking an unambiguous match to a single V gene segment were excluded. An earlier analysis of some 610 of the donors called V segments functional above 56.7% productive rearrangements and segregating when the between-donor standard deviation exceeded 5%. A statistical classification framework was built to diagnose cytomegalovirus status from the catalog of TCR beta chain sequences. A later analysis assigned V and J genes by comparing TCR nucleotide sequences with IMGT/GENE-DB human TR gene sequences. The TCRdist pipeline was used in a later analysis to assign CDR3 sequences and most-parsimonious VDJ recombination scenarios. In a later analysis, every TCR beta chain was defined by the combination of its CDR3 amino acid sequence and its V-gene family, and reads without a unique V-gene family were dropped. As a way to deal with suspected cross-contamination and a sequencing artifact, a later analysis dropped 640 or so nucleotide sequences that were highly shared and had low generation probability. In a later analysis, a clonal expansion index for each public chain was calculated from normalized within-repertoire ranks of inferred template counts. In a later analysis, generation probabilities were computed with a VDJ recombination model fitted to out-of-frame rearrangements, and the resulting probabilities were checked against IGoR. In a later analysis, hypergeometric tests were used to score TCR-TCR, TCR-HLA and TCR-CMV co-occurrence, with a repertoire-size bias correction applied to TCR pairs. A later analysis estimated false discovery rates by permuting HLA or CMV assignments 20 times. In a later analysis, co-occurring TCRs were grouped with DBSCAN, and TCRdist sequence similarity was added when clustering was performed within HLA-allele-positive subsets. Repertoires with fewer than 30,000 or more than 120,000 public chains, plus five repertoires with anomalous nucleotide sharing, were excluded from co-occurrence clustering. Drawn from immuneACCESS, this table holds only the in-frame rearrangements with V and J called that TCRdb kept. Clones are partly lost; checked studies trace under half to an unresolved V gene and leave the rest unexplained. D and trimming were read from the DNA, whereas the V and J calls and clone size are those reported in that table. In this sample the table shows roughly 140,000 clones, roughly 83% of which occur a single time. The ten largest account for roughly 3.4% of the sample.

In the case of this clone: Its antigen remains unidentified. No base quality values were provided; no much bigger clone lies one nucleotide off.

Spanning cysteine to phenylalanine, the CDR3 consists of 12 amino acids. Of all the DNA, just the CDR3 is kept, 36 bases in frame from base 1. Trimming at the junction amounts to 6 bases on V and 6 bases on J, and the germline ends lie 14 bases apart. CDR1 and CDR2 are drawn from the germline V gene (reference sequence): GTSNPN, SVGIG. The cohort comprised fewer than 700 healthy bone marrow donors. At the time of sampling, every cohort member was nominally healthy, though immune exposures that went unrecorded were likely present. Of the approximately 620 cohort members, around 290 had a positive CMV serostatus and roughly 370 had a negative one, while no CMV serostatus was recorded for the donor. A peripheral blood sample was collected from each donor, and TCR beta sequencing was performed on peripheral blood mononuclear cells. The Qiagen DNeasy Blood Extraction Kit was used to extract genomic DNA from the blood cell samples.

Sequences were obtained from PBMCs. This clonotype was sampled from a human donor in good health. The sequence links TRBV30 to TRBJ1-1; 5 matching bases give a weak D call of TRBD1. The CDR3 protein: CACPRAGSEAFF. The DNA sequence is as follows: TGTGCCTGCCCCAGGGCAGGGTCTGAAGCTTTCTTT. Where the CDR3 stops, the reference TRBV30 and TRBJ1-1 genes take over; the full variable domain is SQTIHQWPATLVQPVGSPLSLECTVEGTSNPNLYWYRQAAGRGLQLLFYSVGIGQISSEVPQNLSASRPQDRQFILSSKKLLLSDSGFYLCACPRAGSEAFFGQGTRLTVV.